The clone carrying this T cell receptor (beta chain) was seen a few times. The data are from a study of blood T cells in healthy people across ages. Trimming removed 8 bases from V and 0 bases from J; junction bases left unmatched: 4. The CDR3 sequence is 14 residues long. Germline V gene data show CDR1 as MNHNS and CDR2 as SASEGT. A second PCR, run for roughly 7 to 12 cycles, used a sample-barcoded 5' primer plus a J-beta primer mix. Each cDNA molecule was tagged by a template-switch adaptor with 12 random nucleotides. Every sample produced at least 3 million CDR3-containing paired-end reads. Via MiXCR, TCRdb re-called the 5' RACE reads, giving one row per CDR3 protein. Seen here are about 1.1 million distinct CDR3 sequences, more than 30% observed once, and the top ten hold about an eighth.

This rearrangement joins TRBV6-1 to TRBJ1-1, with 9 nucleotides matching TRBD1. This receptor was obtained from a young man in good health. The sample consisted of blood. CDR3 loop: CASAGTGMNTEAFF. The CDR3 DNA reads TGTGCCAGCGCCGGGACAGGGATGAACACTGAAGCTTTCTTT.